These T cell receptor beta chains were read from a single sample in a study of regulatory dendritic cells for organ transplantation. The table came from immunoSEQ multiplex PCR; TCRdb's copy has only in-frame clones and leaves some out. The profile shows about 20,000 clones, approximately 85% of them singletons. These receptors' antigens are unknown. The sequencing sample was made of naive CD4+ T cells from blood cultured with regulatory dendritic cells. The origin of the receptors is a human donor in good health. The CDR3 runs from the conserved cysteine through the conserved F or W. The D gene is left open where the match is weak. Clone size is not always given. Where it is, it says once, few, many or a class for expanded clones.

v_call: TRBV18; clone_size: NA; j_call: TRBJ1-2; d_call: NA; cdr3_nt: TGTGCCAGCGCCAAAGGGGTACCCGACTATGGCTACACCTTC; cdr3_aa: CASAKGVPDYGYTF
v_call: TRBV28; clone_size: few; j_call: TRBJ1-2; d_call: TRBD1; cdr3_nt: TGTGCCAGCAGTTGGACAGGGAAATATGGCTACACCTTC; cdr3_aa: CASSWTGKYGYTF
v_call: TRBV5-4; clone_size: NA; j_call: TRBJ2-1; d_call: TRBD2; cdr3_nt: TGTGCCAGCAGCCCCGGGGGGGGCGGGGCCCAAATCTATGAGCAGTTCTTC; cdr3_aa: CASSPGGGGAQIYEQFF
v_call: TRBV27; clone_size: NA; j_call: TRBJ2-7; d_call: NA; cdr3_nt: TGTGCCAGCAGTTTGATGATGGGGGGAAGCTCCTACGAGCAGTACTTC; cdr3_aa: CASSLMMGGSSYEQYF
v_call: TRBV11-2; clone_size: NA; j_call: TRBJ2-5; d_call: TRBD1; cdr3_nt: TGTGCCAGCAGCTTAGATCGCGGGACAGGGATCCAAGAGACCCAGTACTTC; cdr3_aa: CASSLDRGTGIQETQYF
v_call: TRBV28; clone_size: NA; j_call: TRBJ2-3; d_call: NA; cdr3_nt: TGTGCCAGCATACCCCAAGGCACAGATACGCAGTATTTT; cdr3_aa: CASIPQGTDTQYF
v_call: TRBV11-2; clone_size: NA; j_call: TRBJ2-7; d_call: TRBD2; cdr3_nt: TGTGCCAGCAGCTTAGTAGGGAGGGGAACCTACGAGCAGTACTTC; cdr3_aa: CASSLVGRGTYEQYF
v_call: TRBV5-1; clone_size: NA; j_call: TRBJ1-3; d_call: NA; cdr3_nt: TGCGCCAGCAGCTTGGCCCCCGAGACTGGAAACACCATATATTTT; cdr3_aa: CASSLAPETGNTIYF
v_call: TRBV27; clone_size: once; j_call: TRBJ1-1; d_call: NA; cdr3_nt: TGTGCCAGCCAGGGTTGGGGCAGGACCACTGAAGCTTTCTTT; cdr3_aa: CASQGWGRTTEAFF
v_call: TRBV15; clone_size: once; j_call: TRBJ2-1; d_call: TRBD2; cdr3_nt: TGTGCCACCAGCAGCCTCTTAACTAGCGGGAGGATCGATGAGCAGTTCTTC; cdr3_aa: CATSSLLTSGRIDEQFF
v_call: TRBV18; clone_size: NA; j_call: TRBJ2-3; d_call: TRBD2; cdr3_nt: TGTGCCAGCTCACCACCTAGTGGGCTAGCGGGAGATGATGGGGATACGCAGTATTTT; cdr3_aa: CASSPPSGLAGDDGDTQYF
v_call: TRBV7-8; clone_size: few; j_call: TRBJ2-5; d_call: TRBD2; cdr3_nt: TGTGCCAGCAGCACGAGGACTAGCGGGGAACAAGAGACCCAGTACTTC; cdr3_aa: CASSTRTSGEQETQYF
v_call: TRBV6-5; clone_size: NA; j_call: TRBJ2-7; d_call: TRBD2; cdr3_nt: TGTGCCAGCAGCCGCGGGGGGTCCTACGAGCAGTACTTC; cdr3_aa: CASSRGGSYEQYF
v_call: TRBV9; clone_size: once; j_call: TRBJ2-2; d_call: NA; cdr3_nt: TGTGCCAGCAGCCCGATTTCGTCCCGGAACACCGGGGAGCTGTTTTTT; cdr3_aa: CASSPISSRNTGELFF
v_call: TRBV18; clone_size: NA; j_call: TRBJ2-7; d_call: TRBD1; cdr3_nt: TGTGCCAGCTCACCGGGACAGGGAGGCGAGCAGTACTTC; cdr3_aa: CASSPGQGGEQYF
v_call: TRBV6-5; clone_size: NA; j_call: TRBJ2-5; d_call: NA; cdr3_nt: TGTGCCAGCAGTACAGGGTACGAGACCCAGTACTTC; cdr3_aa: CASSTGYETQYF
v_call: TRBV2; clone_size: NA; j_call: TRBJ2-7; d_call: TRBD2; cdr3_nt: TGTGCCAGCAGGCCGAGCGGGAGGGGCTCCTACGAGCAGTACTTC; cdr3_aa: CASRPSGRGSYEQYF
v_call: TRBV30; clone_size: NA; j_call: TRBJ2-3; d_call: TRBD2; cdr3_nt: TGTGCCTGGAGCTCCCTAGCGGGAGAAGGCGATACGCAGTATTTT; cdr3_aa: CAWSSLAGEGDTQYF
v_call: TRBV30; clone_size: once; j_call: TRBJ2-7; d_call: TRBD1; cdr3_nt: TGTGCCTGGGGACGGGACAGGCAGTACTTC; cdr3_aa: CAWGRDRQYF
v_call: TRBV6-1; clone_size: NA; j_call: TRBJ1-1; d_call: NA; cdr3_nt: TGTGCCAGCAGTTTAATGACAGTGGTGAACACTGAAGCTTTCTTT; cdr3_aa: CASSLMTVVNTEAFF
v_call: TRBV28; clone_size: NA; j_call: TRBJ1-5; d_call: NA; cdr3_nt: TGTGCCAGCAGACTTGGCGGACGGACCCTTAATCAGCCCCAGCATTTT; cdr3_aa: CASRLGGRTLNQPQHF
v_call: TRBV4-1; clone_size: NA; j_call: TRBJ2-1; d_call: NA; cdr3_nt: TGCGCCAGCAGCCAAGAATCCGCGGTCTCCTACAATGAGCAGTTCTTC; cdr3_aa: CASSQESAVSYNEQFF
v_call: TRBV7-3; clone_size: NA; j_call: TRBJ2-2; d_call: NA; cdr3_nt: TGTGCCAGCAGCCCAAGGGGCGTGGTGCCCGGGGAGCTGTTTTTT; cdr3_aa: CASSPRGVVPGELFF
v_call: TRBV27; clone_size: NA; j_call: TRBJ1-5; d_call: NA; cdr3_nt: TGTGCCAGCAGTCTCAATGGTTTAGTTGATCAGCCCCAGCATTTT; cdr3_aa: CASSLNGLVDQPQHF
v_call: TRBV7-3; clone_size: NA; j_call: TRBJ2-5; d_call: TRBD2; cdr3_nt: TGTGCCAGCAGCTTGGTAGCGGGAGTAGAGACCCAGTACTTC; cdr3_aa: CASSLVAGVETQYF
v_call: TRBV9; clone_size: NA; j_call: TRBJ2-3; d_call: TRBD2; cdr3_nt: TGTGCCAGCAGTTCCGGACTAGCGGGAGGGAGGTCAGATACGCAGTATTTT; cdr3_aa: CASSSGLAGGRSDTQYF
v_call: TRBV5-4; clone_size: NA; j_call: TRBJ2-7; d_call: TRBD2; cdr3_nt: TGTGCCAGCAGCTTGGTTTATGTAGCGGGAGAGGGGGGTGAGCAGTACTTC; cdr3_aa: CASSLVYVAGEGGEQYF
v_call: TRBV30; clone_size: NA; j_call: TRBJ2-1; d_call: NA; cdr3_nt: TGTGCCTGGAACCCCATATCCTACAATGAGCAGTTCTTC; cdr3_aa: CAWNPISYNEQFF
v_call: TRBV30; clone_size: NA; j_call: TRBJ2-5; d_call: NA; cdr3_nt: TGTGCCTGGGACGGCAAAGAGACCCAGTACTTC; cdr3_aa: CAWDGKETQYF
v_call: TRBV30; clone_size: NA; j_call: TRBJ2-7; d_call: TRBD1; cdr3_nt: TGTGCCTGGAGTGTACGAGACAGGGGATCCGCGCAGTACTTC; cdr3_aa: CAWSVRDRGSAQYF
v_call: TRBV6-1; clone_size: NA; j_call: TRBJ2-6; d_call: NA; cdr3_nt: TGTGCCAGCAGTGAAGCGCTTCTCTCTGGGGCCAACGTCCTGACTTTC; cdr3_aa: CASSEALLSGANVLTF
v_call: TRBV11-3; clone_size: NA; j_call: TRBJ2-7; d_call: TRBD1; cdr3_nt: TGTGCCAGCAGCACAGACAGGGCCCACGAGCAGTACTTC; cdr3_aa: CASSTDRAHEQYF
v_call: TRBV7-3; clone_size: NA; j_call: TRBJ2-5; d_call: NA; cdr3_nt: TGTGCCAGCAGCCCAAAGGGGAGGGGACAGGCGTACTTC; cdr3_aa: CASSPKGRGQAYF
v_call: TRBV27; clone_size: NA; j_call: TRBJ1-2; d_call: NA; cdr3_nt: TGTGCCAGCAGTCAAAACCGACAGCGAGCTAACTATGGCTACACCTTC; cdr3_aa: CASSQNRQRANYGYTF
v_call: TRBV9; clone_size: once; j_call: TRBJ1-2; d_call: NA; cdr3_nt: TGTGCCAGCAGCCCAGACGAATTTTATGGCTACACCTTC; cdr3_aa: CASSPDEFYGYTF
v_call: TRBV19; clone_size: NA; j_call: TRBJ2-7; d_call: TRBD2; cdr3_nt: TGTGCCAGTAGTATTCCTGGCGGGAGCTCCTACGAGCAGTACTTC; cdr3_aa: CASSIPGGSSYEQYF
v_call: TRBV18; clone_size: NA; j_call: TRBJ1-3; d_call: NA; cdr3_nt: TGTGCCAGCCAAGAACAAGAAGGGTCTGGAAACACCATATATTTT; cdr3_aa: CASQEQEGSGNTIYF
v_call: TRBV18; clone_size: NA; j_call: TRBJ2-7; d_call: TRBD1; cdr3_nt: TGTGCCAGCTCACCACGTACGAAACGGGACAGGGGGGTAGACGAGCAGTACTTC; cdr3_aa: CASSPRTKRDRGVDEQYF
v_call: TRBV7-2; clone_size: NA; j_call: TRBJ2-1; d_call: TRBD1; cdr3_nt: TGTGCCAGCAGCTCCCCGGGGGACAGGGCCTACAATGAGCAGTTCTTC; cdr3_aa: CASSSPGDRAYNEQFF
v_call: TRBV6-5; clone_size: NA; j_call: TRBJ2-3; d_call: TRBD2; cdr3_nt: TGTGCCAGCGGGGCGGGGGGGCAAGATACGCAGTATTTT; cdr3_aa: CASGAGGQDTQYF
v_call: TRBV4-1; clone_size: NA; j_call: TRBJ2-7; d_call: TRBD2; cdr3_nt: TGCGCCAGCAGCCCCGGACTAGTTGGAGACTACGAGCAGTACTTC; cdr3_aa: CASSPGLVGDYEQYF
v_call: TRBV27; clone_size: NA; j_call: TRBJ1-5; d_call: TRBD1; cdr3_nt: TGTGCCAGCAGAAGGACAGGGGCCCAGCCCCAGCATTTT; cdr3_aa: CASRRTGAQPQHF
v_call: TRBV4-2; clone_size: NA; j_call: TRBJ2-1; d_call: NA; cdr3_nt: TGTGCCAGCAGCCAAGATTACGGGACCGGAGGGTATGAGCAGTTCTTC; cdr3_aa: CASSQDYGTGGYEQFF
v_call: TRBV4-3; clone_size: NA; j_call: TRBJ2-1; d_call: NA; cdr3_nt: TGCGCCAGCAGCCAAGGCAGGAGTAGGGCCTACAATGAGCAGTTCTTC; cdr3_aa: CASSQGRSRAYNEQFF
v_call: TRBV7-2; clone_size: NA; j_call: TRBJ1-3; d_call: NA; cdr3_nt: TGTGCCAGCAGCATCCGGGACCTCCCTGGAAACACCATATATTTT; cdr3_aa: CASSIRDLPGNTIYF
v_call: TRBV7-9; clone_size: NA; j_call: TRBJ2-7; d_call: TRBD2; cdr3_nt: TGTGCCAGCAGCTTAAGCGGGGGATCCTACGAGCAGTACTTC; cdr3_aa: CASSLSGGSYEQYF
v_call: TRBV4-1; clone_size: NA; j_call: TRBJ1-1; d_call: NA; cdr3_nt: TGCGCCAGCAGCCAAGGCCCAACCTCGGGCACTGAAGCTTTCTTT; cdr3_aa: CASSQGPTSGTEAFF
v_call: TRBV5-1; clone_size: once; j_call: TRBJ2-2; d_call: TRBD2; cdr3_nt: TGCGCCAGCAGCTCCACTAGCGGGAACACCGGGGAGCTGTTTTTT; cdr3_aa: CASSSTSGNTGELFF
v_call: TRBV6-1; clone_size: NA; j_call: TRBJ1-3; d_call: NA; cdr3_nt: TGTGCCAGCCGTGGGGGAGCAGGAAAAATCTCTGGAAACACCATATATTTT; cdr3_aa: CASRGGAGKISGNTIYF
v_call: TRBV4-2; clone_size: NA; j_call: TRBJ2-1; d_call: TRBD2; cdr3_nt: TGTGCCAGCAGCTCCCGTAGCGGGGGGGCGTACAATGAGCAGTTCTTC; cdr3_aa: CASSSRSGGAYNEQFF
v_call: TRBV6-1; clone_size: NA; j_call: TRBJ2-5; d_call: NA; cdr3_nt: TGTGCCAGCAGTGCAACCTTTTATCCCCGGGGCGAGACCCAGTACTTC; cdr3_aa: CASSATFYPRGETQYF
v_call: TRBV30; clone_size: NA; j_call: TRBJ1-1; d_call: NA; cdr3_nt: TGTGCCTGGAGTGTCGGCTCCAGGGACACTGAAGCTTTCTTT; cdr3_aa: CAWSVGSRDTEAFF
v_call: TRBV23-1; clone_size: NA; j_call: TRBJ2-7; d_call: NA; cdr3_nt: TGCGCCAGCAGCCATACAGGGATACCTAGCTACGAGCAGTACTTC; cdr3_aa: CASSHTGIPSYEQYF